Shown below are 22 T cell receptor beta chains from a single sample sequenced in a study of blood T cell repertoires in COVID-19. The table came from immunoSEQ multiplex PCR; TCRdb's copy has only in-frame clones and leaves some out. Of some 70,000 clones detected, around nine tenths appear once; the ten largest clones hold just under 0.6%. Sequencing was carried out using peripheral blood. The receptors were gathered from a man between 60 and 75 years old with acute or convalescent COVID-19.

The rearrangement links TRBV27 to TRBJ1-2; D unclear. Germline-derived CDR1 and CDR2 are MNHEY and SMNVEV (reference sequence). Trimming shortened V by 5 bases and J by 1 base, and 17 bases separated the two germline ends. The CDR3 runs to 16 residues. The CDR3 spells CASSPLRWRLNYGYTF. For the CDR3, the DNA is TGTGCCAGCAGTCCACTGAGGTGGCGGCTTAACTATGGCTACACCTTC.

The chain joins TRBV7-8 to TRBJ1-5; 8 bases map to TRBD1. The CDR3 length is 18 residues. Germline V gives CDR1 SGHVS, CDR2 FQNEAQ. J was trimmed by 3 bases and V by 5 bases; bases with no gene match: 15. The chain's CDR3 is CASSPRPFQGAPNQPQHF. CDR3 DNA sequence: TGTGCCAGCAGCCCCAGACCCTTCCAGGGGGCTCCCAATCAGCCCCAGCATTTT.

This clone was seen a single time. The gene calls are TRBV5-1 and TRBJ2-2; D remains unclear. V lost 0 bases to trimming and J lost 0 bases, with 6 bases between them. This CDR3 is built from 15 residues. Germline values: CDR1 SGHRS, CDR2 YFSETQ. In nucleotides, the CDR3 is TGCGCCAGCAGCTTGGGGGCCACGAACACCGGGGAGCTGTTTTTT. Protein: CASSLGATNTGELFF.

This clone was seen just once. This chain joins TRBV27 and TRBJ2-5, with 8 bases matching TRBD2. This CDR3 is built from 15 residues. Germline loops: CDR1 MNHEY, CDR2 SMNVEV (reference sequence). V lost 3 bases to trimming and J lost 5 bases; unmatched junction nucleotides: 8. The CDR3 reads CASSLGSGAWETQYF. The CDR3 region has the DNA TGTGCCAGCAGTTTGGGTAGCGGGGCGTGGGAGACCCAGTACTTC.

A few counts support this clone. The J gene is TRBJ1-2, the V gene TRBV15; D uncertain. This CDR3 comprises 15 residues. Trimming stripped 0 bases from V and 2 bases from J, with 10 bases between. CDR1 and CDR2 (germline): LNHNV, YYDKDF (reference sequence). CDR3 region: CATSREVVENYGYTF. CDR3 nucleotides: TGTGCCACCAGCAGAGAAGTGGTCGAGAACTATGGCTACACCTTC.

Written as DNA, the CDR3 is TGCGCCAGCAGCCCGGGACTAGCGGTATACAATGAGCAGTTCTTC. Encoded protein: CASSPGLAVYNEQFF. The rearrangement uses TRBV5-1 and TRBJ2-1, with TRBD2 identical over 11 bases. V lost 4 bases, J lost 4 bases, and 4 bases stayed unmatched. The CDR3 runs 15 residues. The germline CDR1 and CDR2 sequences are SGHRS and YFSETQ.

This clone was seen once. V is TRBV19 and J is TRBJ2-3, with D possibly matching TRBD2 (5 bases). Germline V gene sequence: CDR1 LNHDA, CDR2 SQIVND (reference sequence). The CDR3 spans 14 residues. V lost 6 bases and J 0 bases, leaving 10 bases between the germline ends. The CDR3: CASSKSGSTDTQYF. For the CDR3, the DNA is TGTGCCAGTAGCAAAAGCGGCAGCACAGATACGCAGTATTTT.

Here the CDR3 DNA reads TGTGCCAGCAGCCTCCACCCCAGGAATGAGCAGTTCTTC. Translated: CASSLHPRNEQFF. The chain joins TRBV9 to TRBJ2-1; D is uncertain. The germline V gene encodes CDR1 SGDLS and CDR2 YYNGEE. This CDR3 has 13 residues. Trimming took 4 bases from V and 7 from J, leaving 12 bases between them.

V and J are TRBV24-1 and TRBJ1-2; D possibly corresponds to TRBD1 (5 bases). Per germline, CDR1 KGHDR and CDR2 SFDVKD. The CDR3 is 13 amino acids. With 3 bases removed from V and 6 bases from J, the gap between germline ends came to 10 bases. CDR3 sequence (DNA): TGTGCCACCAGTGATATAAGGGGTGATGGCTACACCTTC. This translates into CATSDIRGDGYTF.

The chain combines TRBV19 with TRBJ2-3; 9 bases map to TRBD2. V shed 3 bases and J 8 bases; nucleotides not matched to a gene: 9. This CDR3 is built from 15 residues. Germline V gives CDR1 LNHDA, CDR2 SQIVND (reference sequence). CDR3 sequence (DNA): TGTGCCAGTAGTATTAAGCGGGGGGACGGCTCTACGCAGTATTTT. Its protein is CASSIKRGDGSTQYF. Drawing the rest from reference TRBV19 and TRBJ2-3, the complete variable domain is DGGITQSPKYLFRKEGQNVTLSCEQNLNHDAMYWYRQDPGQGLRLIYYSQIVNDFQKGDIAEGYSVSREKKESFPLTVTSAQKNPTAFYLCASSIKRGDGSTQYFGPGTRLTVL.

V usage is TRBV19 and J usage is TRBJ1-3, with D hard to call. The CDR3 is 16 residues long. V was cut by 7 bases and J by 4 bases, with 20 bases left in between. The germline gives CDR1 LNHDA, CDR2 SQIVND (reference sequence). CDR3 coding DNA: TGTGCCAGTAAGGACTACTCCACCATTTGGGGAAACACCATATATTTT. Protein product: CASKDYSTIWGNTIYF.

V is TRBV24-1 and J is TRBJ1-2; D is ambiguous. Deletions cut 2 bases from V and 1 base from J, with 7 bases between. This CDR3 comprises 14 residues. From germline, CDR1 is KGHDR and CDR2 SFDVKD. The CDR3 loop reads CATSDYGLNYGYTF. The CDR3 nucleotides are TGTGCCACCAGTGATTATGGACTTAACTATGGCTACACCTTC.

The chain uses TRBV7-9 and TRBJ2-5, with 9 bases lining up with TRBD1. Unmatched junction bases numbered 9, after V lost 5 bases and J lost 2 bases. The CDR3 is 16 amino acids. CDR1 is SEHNR, CDR2 FQNEAQ, per germline (reference sequence). CDR3 amino acids: CASSAGQGRMQETQYF. The CDR3 nucleotides are TGTGCCAGCAGCGCAGGACAGGGGAGAATGCAAGAGACCCAGTACTTC.

This clone was recorded a few times. The J gene is TRBJ2-1, the V gene TRBV5-1, with D possibly being TRBD2 (5 bases). This CDR3 comprises 13 residues. Between the trimmed V and J ends, which lost 5 bases and 6 bases, there was a span of 12 bases. Germline-derived CDR1 and CDR2 are SGHRS and YFSETQ. The CDR3 DNA sequence: TGCGCCAGCAGTCACGGACTGAGCAATGAGCAGTTCTTC. Translating gives CASSHGLSNEQFF.

V is TRBV14 and J is TRBJ2-2; 11 bases fit TRBD2. V gave up 0 bases and J gave up 7 bases; unmatched junction bases: 4. Germline CDR1 is SGHDN and CDR2 is FVKESK. This CDR3 contains 16 residues. CDR3 DNA sequence: TGTGCCAGCAGCCAAGAGACTAGCGGGACTATCGGGGAGCTGTTTTTT. Translation: CASSQETSGTIGELFF. The full variable domain, with the rest looked up from reference TRBV14 and TRBJ2-2, is EAGVTQFPSHSVIEKGQTVTLRCDPISGHDNLYWYRRVMGKEIKFLLHFVKESKQDESGMPNNRFLAERTGGTYSTLKVQPAELEDSGVYFCASSQETSGTIGELFFGEGSRLTVL.

This clone was seen once. The chain links TRBV19 to TRBJ1-1; 9 bases fit TRBD1. Germline V gene data show CDR1 as LNHDA and CDR2 as SQIVND (reference sequence). V lost 7 bases and J lost 6; bases outside the gene matches: 12. This CDR3 has 15 residues. The CDR3 DNA is TGTGCCAGTACCACCCGGGGACAGGGAAGGTCTGAAGCTTTCTTT. Translating gives CASTTRGQGRSEAFF.

This clone was recorded once. The chain links TRBV12-3 or TRBV12-4 to TRBJ1-2; 8 nucleotides agree with TRBD1. This CDR3 contains 13 residues. V gave up 5 bases and J gave up 6 bases; unmatched junction bases: 5. The DNA of the CDR3 is TGTGCCAGCAGTGTGACAGGGGTGGATGGCTACACCTTC. Translation: CASSVTGVDGYTF.

The genes are TRBV19 and TRBJ1-5; D unresolved. The CDR3 length is 12 residues. Trimming took off 7 bases at V and 3 bases at J, with 7 bases between the two ends. Germline V gene lookup returns CDR1 LNHDA and CDR2 SQIVND (reference sequence). The CDR3 loop reads CASKQINQPQHF. CDR3 DNA sequence: TGTGCCAGTAAACAGATCAATCAGCCCCAGCATTTT.

The chain uses TRBV7-2 and TRBJ2-3, with 10 bases aligning to TRBD2. Germline V gene data show CDR1 as SGHTA and CDR2 as FQGNSA. J lost 3 bases, V lost 4 bases, and 13 bases had no gene match. The CDR3 extends over 18 amino acids. For the CDR3, the DNA is TGTGCCAGCAGCTCGAAGCGGGGGGGCCGGGGGATGACAGATACGCAGTATTTT. This codes for CASSSKRGGRGMTDTQYF.

The chain couples TRBV30 to TRBJ1-1; TRBD1 aligns across 7 bases. V lost 5 bases to trimming and J lost 3 bases; unmatched junction nucleotides: 9. CDR1 and CDR2 (germline): GTSNPN, SVGIG (reference sequence). CDR3 length: 14 residues. CDR3 region: CAWLQGPGDTEAFF. As DNA, the CDR3 is TGTGCCTGGTTACAGGGGCCTGGAGACACTGAAGCTTTCTTT.

The chain links TRBV27 to TRBJ1-2; weak D call: TRBD1 (6 bases). This CDR3 spans 14 amino acids. The germline V gene encodes CDR1 MNHEY and CDR2 SMNVEV (reference sequence). V was cut by 5 bases and J by 2 bases, with 12 bases left in between. DNA of the CDR3: TGTGCCAGCAGTCCTCTGCAGGGGAACTATGGCTACACCTTC. Amino acids: CASSPLQGNYGYTF.

The rearrangement joins TRBV11-3 to TRBJ2-5; the D gene is possibly TRBD2 (6 bases). Germline values: CDR1 SGHNT, CDR2 YENEEA. The CDR3 is 13 amino acids. Trimming stripped 5 bases from V and 5 bases from J, with 12 bases between. CDR3 in amino acids: CASSAGPRETQYF. The DNA for the CDR3 is TGTGCCAGCAGCGCGGGACCTAGGGAGACCCAGTACTTC.